The 27 T cell receptor beta chains reported below all come from one sample, sequenced in a study of CD8 T cells in Susac syndrome. Reverse transcription of roughly 0.5 to 1 ug RNA was performed with random hexamers. Each CDR3 protein gets one entry after TCRdb re-called the immunoSEQ multiplex PCR reads with MiXCR. The sample carries approximately 75,000 distinct CDR3 sequences, approximately 95% recorded once. Sequenced material: CD8+ T cells from PBMCs. These receptors came from a human donor in good health.

The chain uses TRBV7-8 and TRBJ1-1; 9 bases align to TRBD1. J lost 1 base, V lost 3 bases, and 12 bases had no gene match. The CDR3 contains 18 residues. Germline V gene data show CDR1 as SGHVS and CDR2 as FQNEAQ. CDR3 coding DNA: TGTGCCAGCAGCTTGGGGACAGGGATCTTCGGGGGGAACACTGAAGCTTTCTTT. Translation gives CASSLGTGIFGGNTEAFF.

This clonotype came up once. The chain recombines TRBV5-5 with TRBJ2-3; perhaps TRBD1 as D (6 bases). This CDR3 is built from 15 residues. Trimming cost V 6 bases and J 2 bases, with 16 bases left between them. Germline V lookup: CDR1 SGHKS, CDR2 YYEKEE (reference sequence). The CDR3 loop reads CASNPTGFSTDTQYF. The CDR3 DNA reads TGTGCCAGCAACCCGACAGGTTTCTCCACAGATACGCAGTATTTT.

The chain couples TRBV12-3 or TRBV12-4 to TRBJ2-1, with D perhaps matching TRBD1 (6 bases). This CDR3 is built from 12 residues. Trimming took 4 bases from V and 8 from J, leaving 9 bases between them. CDR3 nucleotides: TGTGCCAGCAGTTCAACAGGGCATGAGCAGTTCTTC. As protein: CASSSTGHEQFF.

The gene calls are TRBV5-4 and TRBJ2-2, with D tentatively TRBD1 (6 bases). The CDR3 sequence is 14 residues long. Germline V lookup: CDR1 SGHNT, CDR2 YYREEE (reference sequence). The V end lost 2 bases, the J end lost 6 bases, and 11 bases lay between the germline ends. The CDR3 sequence is CASSLIGQPGELFF. The CDR3 DNA reads as TGTGCCAGCAGCTTAATCGGACAGCCCGGGGAGCTGTTTTTT.

In this sample, this clonotype turned up once. This chain uses TRBV12-3 or TRBV12-4 with TRBJ2-7; weak D call: TRBD2 (6 bases). Between the trimmed V and J ends, which lost 6 bases and 6 bases, there was a span of 12 bases. The CDR3 consists of 12 residues. CDR3 in amino acids: CASSGEAIEQYF. Here the CDR3 DNA reads TGTGCCAGCAGCGGGGAGGCGATCGAGCAGTACTTC.

J is TRBJ1-1 and V is TRBV6-1; D remains ambiguous. The ends were cut back, 11 bases at V and 1 base at J, with 11 bases in the middle. CDR3 length equals 12 residues. Per germline, CDR1 MNHNS and CDR2 SASEGT. The CDR3 DNA follows: TGTGCCTCCCGATGGAGGAACACTGAAGCTTTCTTT. Its protein product is CASRWRNTEAFF.

The chain is built from TRBV6-2 or TRBV6-3 and TRBJ2-1, with D possibly TRBD2 on 5 matching bases. Germline V lookup: CDR1 MNHEY, CDR2 SVGEGT. V was trimmed by 4 bases and J by 4 bases, leaving 8 bases between them. The CDR3 runs to 13 residues. CDR3 DNA sequence: TGTGCCAGCAGTTCCAGACTATACAATGAGCAGTTCTTC. Amino acids: CASSSRLYNEQFF.

The genes are TRBV30 and TRBJ2-7; D tentatively fits TRBD1 or TRBD2 (5 bases each). V lost 0 bases, J lost 4 bases, and 13 bases lay in between. Germline V gene data show CDR1 as GTSNPN and CDR2 as SVGIG (reference sequence). The CDR3 has 14 amino acids. The CDR3 DNA reads TGTGCCTGGAGTGTCGGGGATGGGGGTTACGAGCAGTACTTC. Amino acid sequence: CAWSVGDGGYEQYF.

The V and J genes are TRBV15 and TRBJ2-7; D gene ambiguous. CDR3 length equals 14 residues. V was cut by 3 bases and J by 2 bases, with 11 bases left in between. Per germline, CDR1 LNHNV and CDR2 YYDKDF (reference sequence). This chain's CDR3 is CATSSGLGPYEQYF. The CDR3 region has the DNA TGTGCCACCAGCAGTGGGCTGGGCCCCTACGAGCAGTACTTC.

The CDR3 protein is CASSLGGRRTNSPLHF. The CDR3 DNA follows: TGTGCCAGCAGCTTGGGGGGACGACGGACGAATTCACCCCTCCACTTT. The V gene is TRBV7-9, the J gene TRBJ1-6; tentatively, D is TRBD1 (5 bases). The CDR3 consists of 16 residues. Trimming stripped 3 bases from V and 7 bases from J, with 16 bases between. The germline gives CDR1 SEHNR, CDR2 FQNEAQ (reference sequence).

This clonotype has just one count. The chain has TRBV7-3 and TRBJ2-3, with D possibly matching TRBD2 (5 bases). V lost 5 bases, J lost 6 bases, and 15 bases lay in between. The CDR3 spans 14 residues. From germline, CDR1 is SGHTA and CDR2 FQGTGA. CDR3 protein: CASSPDSLGDTQYF. DNA of the CDR3: TGTGCCAGCAGCCCGGACTCGCTGGGCGATACGCAGTATTTT.

This sequence joins TRBV7-3 and TRBJ1-1; TRBD1 is a possible D gene (5 bases). Trimming removed 3 bases from V and 4 bases from J, with 18 bases in between. This CDR3 has 16 residues. Germline lookup yields CDR1 SGHTA and CDR2 FQGTGA. The CDR3 region has the DNA TGTGCCAGCAGCTTGTACCGGACGGGGCCGGGCACTGAAGCTTTCTTT. This encodes CASSLYRTGPGTEAFF.

This chain links TRBV13 with TRBJ2-4; D might be TRBD1 or TRBD2, each matching 5 bases. CDR1 is PRHDT, CDR2 FYEKMQ, per germline (reference sequence). This CDR3 has 15 residues. The V and J ends lost 5 bases and 1 base respectively, with 12 bases between them. The CDR3 DNA reads TGTGCCAGCAGCCTTAATGAGGGGGCCAAAAACATTCAGTACTTC. Residues: CASSLNEGAKNIQYF. The variable domain in full, completed from reference TRBV13 and TRBJ2-4, reads AAGVIQSPRHLIKEKRETATLKCYPIPRHDTVYWYQQGPGQDPQFLISFYEKMQSDKGSIPDRFSAQQFSDYHSELNMSSLELGDSALYFCASSLNEGAKNIQYFGAGTRLSVL.

This clonotype was picked up a small number of times. This chain links TRBV9 with TRBJ2-7; a weak D match, TRBD1 (5 bases). Germline CDR1 reads SGDLS; CDR2 reads YYNGEE. This CDR3 is 12 amino acids long. V gave up 4 bases and J gave up 6 bases, with 11 bases separating them. The CDR3 loop reads CASSSGSGEQYF. CDR3 coding DNA: TGTGCCAGCAGCTCAGGGTCCGGCGAGCAGTACTTC.

In DNA form, the CDR3 reads TGTGCCAGCAGCAACGGACAGGTGACGGACGGCTACACCTTC. Its protein is CASSNGQVTDGYTF. This chain links TRBV7-3 with TRBJ1-2, with TRBD1 matching 7 bases. Germline assignment: CDR1 SGHTA and CDR2 FQGTGA. J lost 8 bases, V lost 5 bases, and 11 bases had no gene match. The CDR3 loop spans 14 amino acids.

The chain uses TRBV12-3 or TRBV12-4 and TRBJ1-2; the D is unclear. V was cut by 6 bases and J by 2 bases, with 19 bases left in between. The CDR3 totals 16 residues. The CDR3 DNA sequence: TGTGCCAGCAGGCCTGACACACCGGGATTCAACTATGGCTACACCTTC. Amino acid sequence: CASRPDTPGFNYGYTF.

The chain combines TRBV7-9 with TRBJ2-6; TRBD1 matches 10 bases. J was trimmed by 0 bases and V by 6 bases; bases with no gene match: 5. The CDR3 is made up of 17 amino acids. CDR1 is SEHNR and CDR2 is FQNEAQ in the germline V gene (reference sequence). CDR3 residues: CASRAGTGASGANVLTF. Here the CDR3 DNA reads TGTGCCAGCAGAGCCGGGACAGGGGCCTCTGGGGCCAACGTCCTGACTTTC.

The rearrangement joins TRBV7-3 to TRBJ2-1; possible D gene TRBD1, 6 bases. Trimming pared 5 bases from V and 4 bases from J, leaving 15 bases between. The CDR3 has 15 residues. From germline, CDR1 is SGHTA and CDR2 FQGTGA. The CDR3 nucleotides read TGTGCCAGCAGCAGGGGCAGGGGAGCTTACAATGAGCAGTTCTTC. Its protein is CASSRGRGAYNEQFF.

CDR3 protein: CASSGTSHEQYV. DNA of the CDR3: TGTGCCAGCAGCGGGACATCCCACGAGCAGTACGTC. The chain employs TRBV14 and TRBJ2-7; D possibly corresponds to TRBD1 (6 bases). V was trimmed by 5 bases and J by 5 bases, leaving 10 bases between them. The CDR3 runs to 12 residues. Germline CDR1 SGHDN, CDR2 FVKESK.

This chain uses TRBV29-1 with TRBJ2-1; D tentatively fits TRBD1 or TRBD2 (7 bases each). Germline CDR1 SQVTM, CDR2 ANQGSEA. This CDR3 spans 12 amino acids. V was cut by 5 bases and J by 8 bases, with 13 bases left in between. The CDR3 loop reads CSVTQGGHEQFF. The CDR3 DNA follows: TGCAGCGTTACCCAGGGGGGGCATGAGCAGTTCTTC.

This clonotype was recorded once. This CDR3 reads CSVPQGGGPNTEAFF. The CDR3 DNA is TGCAGCGTTCCCCAAGGGGGGGGACCGAACACTGAAGCTTTCTTT. The V gene is TRBV29-1, the J gene TRBJ1-1; tentative D call: TRBD1 (6 bases). The CDR3 covers 15 residues. CDR1 and CDR2 (germline): SQVTM, ANQGSEA. V was clipped by 5 bases and J by 1 base, with 17 bases between them. The variable domain in full, completed from reference TRBV29-1 and TRBJ1-1, reads SAVISQKPSRDICQRGTSLTIQCQVDSQVTMMFWYRQQPGQSLTLIATANQGSEATYESGFVIDKFPISRPNLTFSTLTVSNMSPEDSSIYLCSVPQGGGPNTEAFFGQGTRLTVV.

The genes are TRBV7-2 and TRBJ1-1; D is possibly TRBD1 (6 bases). V was pared by 5 bases and J by 3 bases, with 13 bases between. The CDR3 totals 14 residues. Germline V gene lookup returns CDR1 SGHTA and CDR2 FQGNSA. Here the CDR3 reads CASSLWAGDTEAFF. CDR3 nucleotides: TGTGCCAGCAGCCTGTGGGCAGGGGACACTGAAGCTTTCTTT.

The V and J genes are TRBV28 and TRBJ2-2; no reliable D call. V dropped 11 bases and J dropped 3 bases, with 13 bases sitting between them. This CDR3 contains 13 residues. The germline V gene has CDR1 MDHEN and CDR2 SYDVKM. The CDR3 protein is CALGQLYTGELFF. CDR3 DNA: TGTGCCCTTGGGCAACTATACACCGGGGAGCTGTTTTTT.

The genes are TRBV19 and TRBJ1-5; perhaps TRBD1 as D (5 bases). The CDR3 extends over 13 amino acids. The V gene lost 0 bases and the J gene lost 9 bases, with 9 bases spanning the gap. Germline V lookup: CDR1 LNHDA, CDR2 SQIVND (reference sequence). CDR3 region: CASSIESGGPQHF. The CDR3 nucleotides read TGTGCCAGTAGTATAGAGTCCGGGGGGCCCCAGCATTTT.

This clonotype was observed once. The chain uses TRBV28 and TRBJ2-3; tentatively, D is TRBD1 (6 bases). The germline CDR1 and CDR2 sequences are MDHEN and SYDVKM. V shed 7 bases and J shed 5 bases, with 13 bases lying between them. This CDR3 contains 13 residues. The DNA for the CDR3 is TGTGCCAGCATCCGCAGGGGTGGAGATACGCAGTATTTT. It specifies CASIRRGGDTQYF.

This clonotype was picked up one time. The chain carries TRBV12-3 or TRBV12-4 and TRBJ2-2; possible D gene TRBD1, 5 bases. With 3 bases removed from V and 6 bases from J, the gap between germline ends came to 11 bases. This CDR3 comprises 14 residues. The CDR3 DNA reads as TGTGCCAGCAGTTTTCAGGGATGGGCCGGGGAGCTGTTTTTT. Translated, it gives CASSFQGWAGELFF.

The genes are TRBV30 and TRBJ2-7; D may be TRBD1 (5 bases). Germline loops: CDR1 GTSNPN, CDR2 SVGIG (reference sequence). This CDR3 is 12 amino acids long. The germline V and J ends were trimmed by 5 bases and 2 bases, with 10 bases remaining between them. The CDR3 spells CAWERGTYEQYF. As DNA, the CDR3 is TGTGCCTGGGAAAGGGGCACCTACGAGCAGTACTTC. Full variable domain (outside the CDR3, taken from reference TRBV30 and TRBJ2-7): SQTIHQWPATLVQPVGSPLSLECTVEGTSNPNLYWYRQAAGRGLQLLFYSVGIGQISSEVPQNLSASRPQDRQFILSSKKLLLSDSGFYLCAWERGTYEQYFGPGTRLTVT.